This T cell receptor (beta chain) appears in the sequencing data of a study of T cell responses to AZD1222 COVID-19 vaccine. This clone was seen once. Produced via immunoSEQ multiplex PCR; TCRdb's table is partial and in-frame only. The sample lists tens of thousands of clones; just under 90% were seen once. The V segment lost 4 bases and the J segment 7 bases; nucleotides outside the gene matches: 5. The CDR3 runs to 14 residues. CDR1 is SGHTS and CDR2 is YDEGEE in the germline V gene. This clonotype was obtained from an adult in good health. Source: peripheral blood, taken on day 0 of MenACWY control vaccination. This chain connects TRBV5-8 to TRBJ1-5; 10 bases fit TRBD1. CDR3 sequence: CASSLGTGEQPQHF. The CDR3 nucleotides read TGTGCCAGCAGCCTAGGGACAGGGGAACAGCCCCAGCATTTT.